One and the same sample provided the 20 T cell receptor beta chains below, sequenced in a study of blood T cell repertoires in COVID-19. Assay used: immunoSEQ multiplex PCR; TCRdb lists only in-frame clones, some missing. The repertoire has 350,000 to 450,000 clones, approximately 90% of them found once; the top ten carry 1.5% to 1.9%. Sequenced sample: peripheral blood. The receptors originated from a woman aged 40 to 50 with COVID-19, enrolled during active disease.

The chain recombines TRBV5-4 with TRBJ1-2, with TRBD1 as a possible D gene (5 bases). The CDR3 totals 14 residues. The V and J ends lost 0 bases and 1 base respectively, with 7 bases between them. Germline V CDR1 and CDR2: SGHNT, YYREEE (reference sequence). The CDR3 nucleotides read TGTGCCAGCAGCTTGGGACAGCTTAACTATGGCTACACCTTC. This gives the protein CASSLGQLNYGYTF.

DNA of the CDR3: TGCGCCAGCAGCCAACTCCGGGACAGGGTCAATCAGCCCCAGCATTTT. It specifies CASSQLRDRVNQPQHF. The chain uses TRBV4-3 and TRBJ1-5; TRBD1 aligns across 9 bases. The J segment lost 3 bases and the V segment lost 2 bases, leaving 5 bases of the junction unmatched. Germline CDR1 reads LGHNA; CDR2 reads YSLEER. The CDR3 runs to 16 residues.

The gene calls are TRBV11-2 and TRBJ2-1; 7 nucleotides align to TRBD2. This CDR3 has 12 amino acids. V shed 6 bases and J 16 bases; nucleotides not matched to a gene: 12. Germline CDR1 reads SGHAT; CDR2 reads FQNNGV. CDR3 in amino acids: CASSPEGQRDFF. For the CDR3, the DNA is TGTGCCAGCAGTCCCGAGGGCCAGCGGGATTTCTTC.

V and J are TRBV4-3 and TRBJ2-7; D might be TRBD2 (5 bases). This CDR3 has 14 residues. V was pared by 4 bases and J by 6 bases, with 16 bases between. Germline lookup yields CDR1 LGHNA and CDR2 YSLEER. The CDR3 region has the DNA TGCGCCAGCAGCCTTCAGGAGAGGGATGTCGAGCAGTACTTC. It specifies CASSLQERDVEQYF.

V and J are TRBV5-6 and TRBJ1-5; tentatively, D is TRBD1 (6 bases). From germline, CDR1 is SGHDT and CDR2 YYEEEE. The CDR3 has 15 amino acids. The ends were cut back, 3 bases at V and 2 bases at J, with 12 bases in the middle. CDR3 bases: TGTGCCAGCAGCTCGTACAGGGCGGGCAATCAGCCCCAGCATTTT. Translating gives CASSSYRAGNQPQHF.

As concerns this clone: A read error may produce the germline difference seen at one junction end. The gene calls are TRBV7-7 and TRBJ2-1; tentative D call: TRBD2 (5 bases). CDR1 is SSHAT and CDR2 is FNYEAQ in the germline V gene (reference sequence). This CDR3 is built from 16 residues. The CDR3 region is CASSSTLGANLGEQFF. CDR3 nucleotides: TGTGCTAGCAGCTCGACCTTGGGAGCGAACCTGGGTGAGCAGTTCTTC.

This sequence joins TRBV30 and TRBJ1-5; no firm D call. The CDR3 covers 13 residues. Germline V CDR1 and CDR2: GTSNPN, SVGIG (reference sequence). V lost 0 bases to trimming and J lost 5 bases, with 8 bases between them. CDR3 nucleotides: TGTGCCTGGAGTGTACAGCAGCATCAGCCCCAGCATTTT. Its protein product is CAWSVQQHQPQHF. Together with reference TRBV30 and TRBJ1-5, the CDR3 gives the full variable domain: SQTIHQWPATLVQPVGSPLSLECTVEGTSNPNLYWYRQAAGRGLQLLFYSVGIGQISSEVPQNLSASRPQDRQFILSSKKLLLSDSGFYLCAWSVQQHQPQHFGDGTRLSIL.

CDR3 nucleotides: TGTGCCAGCAGCCGCATGGGGCAGGTGATCTATGGCTACACCTTC. It specifies CASSRMGQVIYGYTF. This chain links TRBV28 with TRBJ1-2; TRBD1 is a possible D gene (5 bases). Germline V gives CDR1 MDHEN, CDR2 SYDVKM. This CDR3 contains 15 residues. The V gene lost 6 bases and the J gene lost 4 bases, with 18 bases spanning the gap.

The chain employs TRBV5-1 and TRBJ2-2; no firm D call. There are 15 residues in the CDR3. The germline CDR1 and CDR2 sequences are SGHRS and YFSETQ. V lost 0 bases to trimming and J lost 0 bases, with 6 bases between them. CDR3 DNA: TGCGCCAGCAGCTTGGACACCCCGAACACCGGGGAGCTGTTTTTT. It is translated as CASSLDTPNTGELFF.

The rearrangement uses TRBV18 and TRBJ1-2; D not certain. In germline, CDR1 is KGHSH, CDR2 LQKENI. The V end was cut by 1 base, the J end by 8 bases, with 20 bases between. The CDR3 is 16 residues long. This CDR3 is CASSPRIGTDPGGYTF. In nucleotides, the CDR3 is TGTGCCAGCTCACCACGAATCGGAACAGATCCTGGAGGCTACACCTTC.

The chain joins TRBV7-2 to TRBJ2-2; perhaps TRBD2 as D (5 bases). CDR1 and CDR2 from the germline V gene are SGHTA and FQGNSA. Trimming shortened V by 4 bases and J by 2 bases, and 8 bases separated the two germline ends. This CDR3 contains 14 residues. CDR3 bases: TGTGCCAGCAGCTCGGGGTCAAACACCGGGGAGCTGTTTTTT. Translated, it gives CASSSGSNTGELFF.

The V call is TRBV12-5, the J call TRBJ1-5, with TRBD1 matching 10 bases. In germline, CDR1 is LGHNT, CDR2 FRNRAP. Trimming took 2 bases from V and 4 from J; bases not matched to a gene: 2. The CDR3 covers 15 residues. The CDR3: CASGLWDRGNQPQHF. The CDR3 nucleotides read TGTGCTAGTGGTTTGTGGGACAGGGGTAATCAGCCCCAGCATTTT.

The V call is TRBV6-6, the J call TRBJ1-1, with D tentatively TRBD1 (5 bases). V was trimmed by 6 bases and J by 1 base, leaving 12 bases between them. This CDR3 contains 14 residues. Per germline, CDR1 MNHNY and CDR2 SVGAGI (reference sequence). CDR3 in amino acids: CASSPGGRNTEAFF. The DNA for the CDR3 is TGTGCCAGCAGCCCCGGGGGGAGGAACACTGAAGCTTTCTTT.

This clone was observed a single time. This chain uses TRBV19 with TRBJ2-2; no definite D call. V was trimmed by 2 bases and J by 2 bases, leaving 9 bases between them. The CDR3 loop spans 15 amino acids. Germline V lookup: CDR1 LNHDA, CDR2 SQIVND (reference sequence). The CDR3 loop is CASSIKAGNTGELFF. DNA of the CDR3: TGTGCCAGTAGTATAAAAGCCGGTAACACCGGGGAGCTGTTTTTT. Drawing the rest from reference TRBV19 and TRBJ2-2, the complete variable domain is DGGITQSPKYLFRKEGQNVTLSCEQNLNHDAMYWYRQDPGQGLRLIYYSQIVNDFQKGDIAEGYSVSREKKESFPLTVTSAQKNPTAFYLCASSIKAGNTGELFFGEGSRLTVL.

This chain uses TRBV24-1 with TRBJ1-2; D is uncertain. Germline assignment: CDR1 KGHDR and CDR2 SFDVKD. Trimming pared 6 bases from V and 8 bases from J, leaving 12 bases between. The CDR3 length is 12 residues. The DNA for the CDR3 is TGTGCCACCAGTCCCGGGTATGGGGGCTACACCTTC. Translating gives CATSPGYGGYTF.

The chain carries TRBV11-2 and TRBJ2-7; 7 bases are a match to TRBD1. The junction had 16 bases not matched to a gene; V was cut back by 2 bases and J by 3 bases. CDR3 length: 18 amino acids. From germline, CDR1 is SGHAT and CDR2 FQNNGV. This CDR3 reads CASSLRRQGFRPNYEQYF. The CDR3 nucleotides are TGTGCCAGCAGCTTAAGGAGACAGGGTTTTCGGCCAAACTACGAGCAGTACTTC.

The CDR3 here is CASRRQVTTGELFF. CDR3 bases: TGTGCCAGTAGAAGACAGGTGACCACCGGGGAGCTGTTTTTT. The V call is TRBV19, the J call TRBJ2-2, with D possibly TRBD1 on 6 matching bases. Germline CDR1 and CDR2: LNHDA and SQIVND (reference sequence). Trimming took off 6 bases at V and 4 bases at J, with 12 bases between the two ends. The CDR3 length is 14 residues.

V usage is TRBV29-1 and J usage is TRBJ2-5, with TRBD1 matching 10 bases. From germline, CDR1 is SQVTM and CDR2 ANQGSEA. J was trimmed by 4 bases and V by 4 bases; bases with no gene match: 3. This CDR3 has 13 amino acids. The CDR3 DNA reads TGCAGCGTTGCTCGGGACAGGGGAGAGACCCAGTACTTC. This codes for CSVARDRGETQYF.

In DNA, the CDR3 is TGTGCCAGCAGCGTAGAGGGGGCGAGGGACACTGAAGCTTTCTTT. Its protein product is CASSVEGARDTEAFF. The J gene is TRBJ1-1, the V gene TRBV9; 7 nucleotides match TRBD1. J lost 3 bases, V lost 0 bases, and 5 bases had no gene match. Looked up from germline, CDR1 is SGDLS and CDR2 is YYNGEE. The CDR3 extends over 15 amino acids.

J is TRBJ2-5 and V is TRBV28, with D possibly matching TRBD2 (5 bases). The CDR3 contains 15 residues. V lost 5 bases and J lost 1, with 14 bases in between. Germline V lookup: CDR1 MDHEN, CDR2 SYDVKM. The chain's CDR3 is CASSGGRGLQETQYF. In DNA, the CDR3 is TGTGCCAGCAGTGGCGGGCGAGGCCTCCAAGAGACCCAGTACTTC.